In its sample, the clone carrying this T cell receptor (beta chain) was seen a few times. The antigen remains undetermined. The sample belongs to a study of response to subunit inactivated influenza vaccine. Study results and caveats: There was a suggestion from the authors that each seasonal influenza vaccination recruits few new T cells.

In TCRdb, the RT-PCR reads were re-called with MiXCR into one record per CDR3 protein. The data contain hundreds of thousands of distinct CDR3 sequences, about 15% of them singletons. Germline V gene sequence: CDR1 MNHEY, CDR2 SMNVEV (reference sequence). This CDR3 is built from 15 residues. Trimming cost V 4 bases and J 4 bases, with 16 bases left between them. This specimen consisted of PBMCs from blood, obtained about 14 days before vaccination. The sequence was collected from a man aged 50-60 years who received an inactivated influenza vaccine. The chain joins TRBV27 to TRBJ1-2; D not certain. The CDR3: CASSSLPQRSYGYTF. CDR3 coding DNA: TGTGCCAGCAGTTCCCTTCCACAGAGGTCCTATGGCTACACCTTC.